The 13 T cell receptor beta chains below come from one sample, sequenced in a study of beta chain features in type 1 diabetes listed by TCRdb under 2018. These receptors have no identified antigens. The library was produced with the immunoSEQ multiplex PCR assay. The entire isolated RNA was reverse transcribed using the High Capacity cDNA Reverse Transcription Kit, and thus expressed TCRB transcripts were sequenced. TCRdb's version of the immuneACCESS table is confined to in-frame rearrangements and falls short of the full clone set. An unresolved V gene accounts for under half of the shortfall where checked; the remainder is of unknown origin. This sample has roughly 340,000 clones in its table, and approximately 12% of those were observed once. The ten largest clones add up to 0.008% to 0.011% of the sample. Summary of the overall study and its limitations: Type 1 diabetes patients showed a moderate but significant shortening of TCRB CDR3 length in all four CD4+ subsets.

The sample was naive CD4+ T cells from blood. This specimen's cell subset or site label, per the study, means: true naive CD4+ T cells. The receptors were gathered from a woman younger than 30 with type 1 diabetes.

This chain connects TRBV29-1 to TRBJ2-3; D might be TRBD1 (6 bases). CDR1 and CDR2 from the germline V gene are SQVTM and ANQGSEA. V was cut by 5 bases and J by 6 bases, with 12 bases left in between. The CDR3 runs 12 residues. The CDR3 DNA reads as TGCAGCGTTCCCCTAAGGGGGGATACGCAGTATTTT. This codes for CSVPLRGDTQYF.

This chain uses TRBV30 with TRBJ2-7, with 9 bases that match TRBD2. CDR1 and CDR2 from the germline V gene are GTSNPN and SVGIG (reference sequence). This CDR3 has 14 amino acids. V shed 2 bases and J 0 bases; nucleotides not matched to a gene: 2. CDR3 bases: TGTGCCTGGAGTCTTAGCGGGAGCTCCTACGAGCAGTACTTC. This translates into CAWSLSGSSYEQYF.

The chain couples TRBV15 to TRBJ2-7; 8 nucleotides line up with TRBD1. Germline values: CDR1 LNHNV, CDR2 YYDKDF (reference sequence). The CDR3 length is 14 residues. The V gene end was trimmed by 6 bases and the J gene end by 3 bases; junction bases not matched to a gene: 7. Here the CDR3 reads CATREVQGGYEQYF. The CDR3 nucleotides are TGTGCCACCAGGGAGGTACAGGGGGGCTACGAGCAGTACTTC.

The CDR3 region is CASSLDRNQPQHF. CDR3 DNA: TGCGCCAGCAGCTTAGACAGAAATCAGCCCCAGCATTTT. The chain recombines TRBV5-1 with TRBJ1-5; D might be TRBD1 (5 bases). The CDR3 runs 13 residues. Germline V CDR1 and CDR2: SGHRS, YFSETQ. Trimming shortened V by 2 bases and J by 4 bases, and 7 bases separated the two germline ends.

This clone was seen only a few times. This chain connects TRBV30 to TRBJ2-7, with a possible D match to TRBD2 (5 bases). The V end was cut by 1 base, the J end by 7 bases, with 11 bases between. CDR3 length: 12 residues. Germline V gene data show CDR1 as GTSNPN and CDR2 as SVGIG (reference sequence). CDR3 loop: CAWSARTGEQYF. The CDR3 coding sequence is TGTGCCTGGAGTGCCCGTACGGGGGAGCAGTACTTC.

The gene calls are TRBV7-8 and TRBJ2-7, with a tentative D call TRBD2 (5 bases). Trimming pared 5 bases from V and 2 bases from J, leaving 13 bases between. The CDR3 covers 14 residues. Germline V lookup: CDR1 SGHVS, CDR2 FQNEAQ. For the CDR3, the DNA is TGTGCCAGCAGCGTCCGAGGGATTCCCTACGAGCAGTACTTC. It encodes CASSVRGIPYEQYF.

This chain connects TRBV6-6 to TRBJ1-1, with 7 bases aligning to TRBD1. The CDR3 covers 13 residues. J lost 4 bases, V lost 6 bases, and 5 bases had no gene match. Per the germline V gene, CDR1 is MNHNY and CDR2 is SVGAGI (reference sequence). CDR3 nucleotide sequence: TGTGCCAGCAGCACAACAGGGGTCACTGAAGCTTTCTTT. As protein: CASSTTGVTEAFF.

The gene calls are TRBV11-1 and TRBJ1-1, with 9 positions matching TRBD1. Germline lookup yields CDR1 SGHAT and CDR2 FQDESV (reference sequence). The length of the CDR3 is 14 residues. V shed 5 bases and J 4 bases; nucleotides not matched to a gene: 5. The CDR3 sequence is CASSPRTGVTEAFF. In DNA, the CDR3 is TGTGCCAGCAGCCCGAGGACAGGGGTCACTGAAGCTTTCTTT.

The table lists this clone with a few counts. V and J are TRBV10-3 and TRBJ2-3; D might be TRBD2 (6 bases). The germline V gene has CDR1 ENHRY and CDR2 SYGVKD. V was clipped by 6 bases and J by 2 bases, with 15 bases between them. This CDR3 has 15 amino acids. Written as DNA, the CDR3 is TGTGCCATCAGCAAACGGGAGTCAGACACAGATACGCAGTATTTT. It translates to CAISKRESDTDTQYF.

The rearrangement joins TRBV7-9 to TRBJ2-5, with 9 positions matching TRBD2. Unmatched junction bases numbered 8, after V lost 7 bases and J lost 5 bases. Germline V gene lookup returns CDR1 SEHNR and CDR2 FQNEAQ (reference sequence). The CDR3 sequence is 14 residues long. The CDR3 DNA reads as TGTGCCAGCACCGCGAAGCGGGAGGAGGAGACCCAGTACTTC. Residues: CASTAKREEETQYF.

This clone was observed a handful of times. CDR3 DNA: TGTGCCAGCAGCGGGAGAGGCCGGAAACAAATAACTAATGAAAAACTGTTTTTT. Translated, it gives CASSGRGRKQITNEKLFF. This rearrangement joins TRBV7-9 to TRBJ1-4; no definite D call. CDR3 length: 18 amino acids. V dropped 5 bases and J dropped 1 base, with 20 bases sitting between them. Germline V CDR1 and CDR2: SEHNR, FQNEAQ (reference sequence). The variable domain in full, completed from reference TRBV7-9 and TRBJ1-4, reads DTGVSQNPRHKITKRGQNVTFRCDPISEHNRLYWYRQTLGQGPEFLTYFQNEAQLEKSRLLSDRFSAERPKGSFSTLEIQRTEQGDSAMYLCASSGRGRKQITNEKLFFGSGTQLSVL.

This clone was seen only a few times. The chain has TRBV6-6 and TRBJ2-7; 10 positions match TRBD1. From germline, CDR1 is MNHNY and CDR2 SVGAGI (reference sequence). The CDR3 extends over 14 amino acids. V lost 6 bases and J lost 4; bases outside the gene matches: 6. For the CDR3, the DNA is TGTGCCAGCAGCTCGGGACAGGGGCAGTACGAGCAGTACTTC. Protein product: CASSSGQGQYEQYF.

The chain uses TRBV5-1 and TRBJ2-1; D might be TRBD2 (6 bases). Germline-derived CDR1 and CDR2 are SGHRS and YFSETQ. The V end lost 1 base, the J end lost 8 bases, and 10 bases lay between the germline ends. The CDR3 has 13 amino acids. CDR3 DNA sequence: TGCGCCAGCAGCTTGCGGAGGGTTGATGAGCAGTTCTTC. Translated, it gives CASSLRRVDEQFF.